The rows below give T cell receptor beta chains drawn from one sample of a study of shared clonotypes between healthy human individuals. TCRdb's table, derived via immunoSEQ multiplex PCR, lists solely in-frame clones and lacks some. In the table there are hundreds of thousands of clones, roughly 77% of which are singletons. Material: PBMCs. These receptors were collected from a woman in her 40s in good health. Some clones in this sample may be carry-over from other donors' samples. Both conserved end residues are part of each CDR3. Each record gives: CDR3 DNA, CDR3 protein, V gene, clone size, D gene, J gene. The D gene is left open where the match is weak. Some rows mark clone size as missing; the rest say once, few, many or name a class of expanded clone.

CDR3nt: TGCAGCGTTGCCACACCACCCTCCGAGCAGTACTTC; CDR3aa: CSVATPPSEQYF; v_gene: TRBV29-1; abundance: NA; d_gene: NA; j_gene: TRBJ2-7
CDR3nt: TGTGCCAGCAGCCAAGGCCCACAACTACTCACAGATACGCAGTATTTT; CDR3aa: CASSQGPQLLTDTQYF; v_gene: TRBV4-2; abundance: NA; d_gene: NA; j_gene: TRBJ2-3
CDR3nt: TGTGCCATCAGTGATGGGGACCCCACTGAAGCTTTCTTT; CDR3aa: CAISDGDPTEAFF; v_gene: TRBV10-3; abundance: few; d_gene: NA; j_gene: TRBJ1-1
CDR3nt: TGTGCCTGGAGTGAATGGGACACCTACGAGCAGTACTTC; CDR3aa: CAWSEWDTYEQYF; v_gene: TRBV30; abundance: NA; d_gene: NA; j_gene: TRBJ2-7
CDR3nt: TGTGCCAGCTCACCAATACCCGGGACAGGGGGCAACGAGCAGTACTTC; CDR3aa: CASSPIPGTGGNEQYF; v_gene: TRBV18; abundance: NA; d_gene: TRBD1; j_gene: TRBJ2-7
CDR3nt: TGTGCCAGCAGTTCGCAGAGAGATACGCAGTATTTT; CDR3aa: CASSSQRDTQYF; v_gene: TRBV27; abundance: once; d_gene: NA; j_gene: TRBJ2-3
CDR3nt: TGTGCCAGCAGCCGGGGACAGGCCTCAGGGACCCAGTACTTC; CDR3aa: CASSRGQASGTQYF; v_gene: TRBV11-3; abundance: NA; d_gene: TRBD1; j_gene: TRBJ2-5
CDR3nt: TGTGCCAGCAGCTCCCGACTAGCGGGATACAATGAGCAGTTCTTC; CDR3aa: CASSSRLAGYNEQFF; v_gene: TRBV5-4; abundance: NA; d_gene: TRBD2; j_gene: TRBJ2-1
CDR3nt: TGCGCCAGCAGCTTGGTACTTAGCGGGGGGGCAGATACGCAGTATTTT; CDR3aa: CASSLVLSGGADTQYF; v_gene: TRBV5-1; abundance: NA; d_gene: TRBD2; j_gene: TRBJ2-3
CDR3nt: TGTGCCAGCAGTGATGTAATTTCGGTGGGAGATACGCAGTATTTT; CDR3aa: CASSDVISVGDTQYF; v_gene: TRBV2; abundance: NA; d_gene: NA; j_gene: TRBJ2-3
CDR3nt: TGTGCCAGCAGCCGTACGGGGTACAATGAGCAGTTCTTC; CDR3aa: CASSRTGYNEQFF; v_gene: TRBV6-6; abundance: NA; d_gene: NA; j_gene: TRBJ2-1
CDR3nt: TGTGCCAGAACCCTGGGGGCCTCCTACGAGCAGTACTTC; CDR3aa: CARTLGASYEQYF; v_gene: TRBV5-3; abundance: NA; d_gene: NA; j_gene: TRBJ2-7
CDR3nt: TGTGCTAGCAGCTTGGGACTGTGGAATGAGCAGTTCTTC; CDR3aa: CASSLGLWNEQFF; v_gene: TRBV7-7; abundance: NA; d_gene: NA; j_gene: TRBJ2-1
CDR3nt: TGTGCCAGCAGCTTAAAAGGGGGCTGGCAGTTCTTC; CDR3aa: CASSLKGGWQFF; v_gene: TRBV11-2; abundance: few; d_gene: TRBD1; j_gene: TRBJ2-1
CDR3nt: TGCGCCAGCAGCCAAGAACGTTATCAGTCTTATGAGCAGTTCTTC; CDR3aa: CASSQERYQSYEQFF; v_gene: TRBV4-1; abundance: NA; d_gene: NA; j_gene: TRBJ2-1
CDR3nt: TGTGCCAGCAGCGTAGGGGCGGGACCTTCCGAGGAGCAGTACTTC; CDR3aa: CASSVGAGPSEEQYF; v_gene: TRBV9; abundance: NA; d_gene: NA; j_gene: TRBJ2-7
CDR3nt: TGTGCCAGCAGTTACAGACAGGGGACGGCCTACGAGCAGTACTTC; CDR3aa: CASSYRQGTAYEQYF; v_gene: TRBV6-6; abundance: NA; d_gene: TRBD1; j_gene: TRBJ2-7
CDR3nt: TGTGCCAGCAGCGGGGACCTTGGAACTGAAGCTTTCTTT; CDR3aa: CASSGDLGTEAFF; v_gene: TRBV9; abundance: NA; d_gene: NA; j_gene: TRBJ1-1
CDR3nt: TGCGCCAGCAGCTTGAGGCGGGACAGGGAAGATACGCAGTATTTT; CDR3aa: CASSLRRDREDTQYF; v_gene: TRBV5-1; abundance: NA; d_gene: TRBD1; j_gene: TRBJ2-3
CDR3nt: TGTGCCAGCACTACTCCTATTAACACCGGGGAGCTGTTTTTT; CDR3aa: CASTTPINTGELFF; v_gene: TRBV19; abundance: NA; d_gene: NA; j_gene: TRBJ2-2
CDR3nt: TGTGCCAGCAGCTTTTACAGCTACAATGAGCAGTTCTTC; CDR3aa: CASSFYSYNEQFF; v_gene: TRBV7-2; abundance: NA; d_gene: NA; j_gene: TRBJ2-1
CDR3nt: TGTGCCAGCTCCGGGACTAGCGGGCAAGAGACCCAGTACTTC; CDR3aa: CASSGTSGQETQYF; v_gene: TRBV7-9; abundance: NA; d_gene: TRBD2; j_gene: TRBJ2-5
CDR3nt: TGCAGCGTTGCCGGACAGGTCAATCAGCCCCAGCATTTT; CDR3aa: CSVAGQVNQPQHF; v_gene: TRBV29-1; abundance: NA; d_gene: TRBD1; j_gene: TRBJ1-5
CDR3nt: TGTGCCAGCAGCTCAGTAGCGGGAGGCTACAATGAGCAGTTCTTC; CDR3aa: CASSSVAGGYNEQFF; v_gene: TRBV7-3; abundance: NA; d_gene: TRBD2; j_gene: TRBJ2-1
CDR3nt: TGCGCCAGCAGCTTGGCCGGTCCGTCCCTTAGCCCGATGCATTTT; CDR3aa: CASSLAGPSLSPMHF; v_gene: TRBV5-1; abundance: NA; d_gene: NA; j_gene: TRBJ1-5
CDR3nt: TGCGCCAGCAGCCAGACGGACAGTGGGCTTGGCTACACCTTC; CDR3aa: CASSQTDSGLGYTF; v_gene: TRBV4-1; abundance: NA; d_gene: NA; j_gene: TRBJ1-2
CDR3nt: TGTGCCAGCAGTTTGGTGGGCCGTAACTATGGCTACACCTTC; CDR3aa: CASSLVGRNYGYTF; v_gene: TRBV27; abundance: NA; d_gene: NA; j_gene: TRBJ1-2